The entry below gives a single TCR beta chain sequence along with its context. Its antigen remains unidentified. The junction and the germline gene differ at one end; a read error may be behind it. This entry comes from a study of tumor-infiltrating lymphocytes in primary liver carcinoma. Overall study: Lesions, classed as T1-T3 N0M0, spanned 4.2 to 10 cm across.

Co-extraction of RNA and DNA was performed on about 20-32 mg of unsorted bulk tissue. There were five separate regions sampled from each tumor. Each tumor specimen held more than 75% viable tumor cells. Total RNA (about 500 ng) served as template for TCR beta cDNA synthesis primed by a constant-region primer. Three nested multiplex PCR rounds, a slightly modified ARM-PCR, produced the libraries for TCR beta. The opening two PCR rounds, 10 cycles each, paired TRBV1-TRBV30 forward primers with a C-beta reverse primer. TCRdb independently ran MiXCR on the multiplex PCR reads; one entry per CDR3 protein. Among roughly 100,000 distinct CDR3 sequences, roughly four fifths were seen once, and the ten largest hold approximately 21%. Study conclusions and caveats: Relative to tumor region pairs, the tumor-adjacent and tumor-blood pairs showed overlap that was lower.

The CDR3 is made up of 12 amino acids. Germline CDR1 and CDR2: SGHTA and FQGTGA. The TCR sequence derives from a man aged 35 to 55 with primary liver carcinoma and hepatitis B virus infection. The sequenced material came from liver tumor tissue from sampling region 3. The sample's subset: tumor region T3, left-lateral pole. J is TRBJ2-7 and V is TRBV7-3; D is possibly TRBD1 (5 bases). Written as DNA, the CDR3 is TGTGCTAGCAGCTCCAGGGTCCACGAGCGGTACTTC. Amino acids: CASSSRVHERYF.